The TCR beta chain described here comes from a study of blood T cell repertoires in COVID-19. Study context: COVID-19 samples, acute and convalescent, were from the United States, Italy and Spain. PBMCs, B-cell-depleted T cells, or T cells provided the cDNA or gDNA that made up the material.

Original processing notes: Researchers report that nucleated cell counts were estimated from reference gene primer amplification. TCRdb keeps only in-frame clones here, not all; method: immunoSEQ multiplex PCR. For V, J and clone size, that table is used; D and trimming come from the DNA. This table has some 27,000 clones, 76% appearing once. V lost 5 bases to trimming and J lost 9 bases, with 11 bases between them. The CDR3 runs 13 residues. The germline V gene encodes CDR1 MGHDK and CDR2 SYGVNS. Sequencing was done on a sample of peripheral blood. The receptor comes from a man between 65 and 80 years old with acute or convalescent COVID-19. This chain connects TRBV25-1 to TRBJ1-6, with D perhaps matching TRBD1 (5 bases). The CDR3 is CASSFRDSSPLHF. In nucleotides, the CDR3 is TGTGCCAGCAGTTTTAGGGACTCTTCACCCCTCCACTTT. Together with reference TRBV25-1 and TRBJ1-6, the CDR3 gives the full variable domain: EADIYQTPRYLVIGTGKKITLECSQTMGHDKMYWYQQDPGMELHLIHYSYGVNSTEKGDLSSESTVSRIRTEHFPLTLESARPSHTSQYLCASSFRDSSPLHFGNGTRLTVT.